This T cell receptor beta chain is drawn from a study of cytomegalovirus exposure and HLA in healthy donors (dated by TCRdb to about 2017). With regard to the full study: An earlier analysis of some 500 of the donors reported about 290 Gb of sequence data and some 120 million unique TCR beta sequences from some 180 million T cells. A separate validation cohort of approximately 120 different subjects was used in addition to the roughly 700-subject first cohort. Of the 398 genotyped donors, about 84% fell in the genetic ancestry cluster associated with self-reported Caucasian donors. The study combined high-throughput TCR immunosequencing, statistical association of individual TCRs with disease status, and machine learning to predict cytomegalovirus infection status. An earlier analysis of nearly 600 of the donors applied high-throughput TCR beta sequencing to assess whether each TCR beta V gene segment acted as functional or pseudogenic. Roughly five DR-DQ haplotypes were handled as single units for association and clustering because linkage in the cohort was strong. In a later genetic analysis, genome-wide SNP genotypes for about 55% of the 666 donors were used, and that subset was treated as a discovery cohort. On average, around 240,000 unique TCR beta nucleotide sequences were sequenced per donor among 350 to 400 genotyped donors of the cohort, with about 19% of those sequences being non-productive. HLA typing covered class I and class II loci at four-digit resolution. The study aimed to test whether cataloging public T cell receptors could reveal signatures of past pathogen exposure. All discovery cohort repertoires had been generated on a single sequencing platform. Using immunosequencing, the study profiled T cell repertoires from about 610 subjects and related those repertoires to cytomegalovirus serostatus. Alongside the repertoire data, information on donor age, sex, ethnicity and CMV serostatus was compiled. Typing coverage differed by locus: A, B, C, DRB1 and DQB1 were typed in roughly 620-640 donors, DQA1 in 522, DPA1 in 600 to 610, and DPB1 in approximately 450. Rather than using new phenotypic data, the later analysis identified candidate immune exposures from TCR beta sequences and from how often those sequences occurred across donors. A later analysis re-examined previously published TCR beta repertoires from about 700 donors and added high-resolution HLA genotyping to investigate patterns of TCR occurrence. Roughly 300 gigabases of sequencing data and tens of millions of unique TCR sequences were included in an early release covering several hundred HLA-typed donors.

Receptor libraries were prepared by the immunoSEQ multiplex PCR assay. The multiplex PCR relied on a mix of 60 forward primers for TCR Vbeta segments and 13 reverse primers for TCR Jbeta segments. Amplification of the CDR3 region of rearranged TCR beta genes was performed with a multiplex PCR assay on genomic DNA. The Illumina HiSeq System was used to sequence the amplified TCR beta libraries as 87-base-pair reads. Per the authors' processing: A later analysis counted around 72 million unique TCR beta chains across the 650 to 700 repertoires, and about 10 million of these chains were shared by at least two donors. A nearest-neighbor algorithm error-corrected the raw reads and collapsed the reads into unique sequences, merging closely related sequences to remove PCR and sequencing errors. CDR3 sequences were aligned to IMGT reference sequences to assign V, D and J gene segments. For a sequence to be retained, a match of at least six nucleotides to both a V gene segment and a J gene segment was required. Rearrangements were called productive when the CDR3 lacked stop codons and stayed in frame with V and J; all others were non-productive. CDR3 was defined by IMGT convention, running from the second conserved V-encoded cysteine to the conserved J-encoded phenylalanine. The earlier analysis of some 580 of the donors excluded any sequence lacking an unambiguous match to a single V gene segment. In an earlier analysis of several hundred of the donors, V segments were called functional above 56.7% productive rearrangements and were called segregating when the between-donor standard deviation exceeded 5%. A statistical classification framework was built for diagnosing cytomegalovirus status from the catalog of TCR beta chain sequences. V and J gene assignment, in a later analysis, came from comparing TCR nucleotide sequences with IMGT/GENE-DB human TR gene sequences. In a later analysis, CDR3 sequences and most-parsimonious VDJ recombination scenarios were assigned using the TCRdist pipeline. In a later analysis, every TCR beta chain was defined by the combination of its CDR3 amino acid sequence and its V-gene family, and reads without a unique V-gene family were dropped. A later analysis removed roughly 590 highly shared, low-generation-probability nucleotide sequences to deal with suspected cross-contamination and a sequencing artifact. For each public chain, a later analysis derived a clonal expansion index from normalized ranks of inferred template counts within each repertoire. A later analysis computed generation probabilities with a VDJ recombination model fitted to out-of-frame rearrangements, and checked the results against IGoR. Hypergeometric tests were used in a later analysis to score TCR-TCR, TCR-HLA and TCR-CMV co-occurrence, with a repertoire-size bias correction applied to the TCR pairs. To estimate false discovery rates, a later analysis permuted the HLA or CMV assignments 20 times. A later analysis grouped co-occurring TCRs with DBSCAN, adding TCRdist sequence similarity when clustering within HLA-allele-positive subsets. Repertoires with fewer than 30,000 or more than 120,000 public chains, plus five repertoires with anomalous nucleotide sharing, were excluded from co-occurrence clustering. TCRdb mirrors the immuneACCESS table, restricted to in-frame sequences. Some clones are absent from its copies; in checked studies, under half trace to an unresolved V gene, and the reason for the others is unknown. D and trimming were read from the DNA, whereas the V and J calls and clone size are those reported in that table. The sample profile shows 180,000 or so clones; over 75% of them were found once. 11% to 15% of the sample goes to the ten largest clones.

The cohort comprised some 730 healthy bone marrow donors. Cohort members were all nominally healthy when sampled, although unrecorded immune exposures were likely present. The donor tested CMV seropositive, placing the donor among the approximately 290 seropositive members of the cohort. Each donor provided a peripheral blood sample, and peripheral blood mononuclear cells were used for TCR beta sequencing. Genomic DNA was extracted from the blood cell samples with the Qiagen DNeasy Blood Extraction Kit. Summary of the overall study and its limitations: An earlier analysis of approximately 600 of the donors showed that most TCR beta V segments appeared in productive rearrangements either about 87% or about 30% of the time, which broadly matched IMGT annotations. It was suggested by the authors that the approach could potentially be generalized to other disease states and immunological phenotypes. In vitro tests confirmed that a few of the cytomegalovirus-associated TCR beta chains recognize cytomegalovirus antigens. Presence/absence analyses assumed roughly uniform sequencing depth across donors, an assumption that may not hold. Because counts were too low, fewer than 20 rarely observed V segments, including chromosome 9 orphons, were excluded from the earlier analysis of several hundred of the donors. A later genetic analysis associated a missense DCLRE1C variant with V-gene and J-gene trimming of TCR beta chains, and an independent cohort replicated the association. Because HLA typing was missing for some donors at each locus, association tests included only the typed subset. The only immune exposure information available for the cohort was CMV serostatus. A later analysis associated about 17,000 TCR beta sequences with specific HLA alleles at a false discovery rate of 0.05. Compared with the roughly 710-donor mean, donors in an Asian-associated ancestry cluster had fewer N-insertions in productive TCRs, according to a later genetic analysis. Strong co-occurrence of HLA alleles, especially DR and DQ, made assigning TCR associations to individual alleles difficult. Correlated functional status among segregating V segments might be attributable to linkage disequilibrium, but an unknown experimental factor could not be ruled out. A cluster of highly shared sequence variants was judged likely to be a technical artifact of the sequencing pipeline. The classifier was reported to diagnose cytomegalovirus status with high specificity and sensitivity in both the original cohort and the validation cohort. In the study, 164 TCR beta chains were listed as associated with cytomegalovirus. A further reported finding was that TCR beta sequences accurately predicted the HLA-A and HLA-B alleles for most subjects in the first cohort. A later analysis found that TCR association rates varied across HLA loci, with DRB1 alleles showing the most associated TCRs and HLA-C alleles the fewest. In a later analysis, HLA-associated TCR beta chains were found to be more clonally expanded and to have lower generation probabilities than equally common non-associated chains. Only TCR beta chains were sequenced in this cohort, and the absence of alpha or paired-chain data limited detectable features. Some IMGT-functional V segments, including TRBV6-2 and TRBV6-3, could not be told apart with the 87-base-pair reads, so those segments were excluded. Most TCR sequences were seen in very few donors, while some public TCRs were found in many individuals. Most CMV-associated TCR beta chains appeared to be HLA-restricted in a later analysis, and the HLA associations seemed to be driven largely by CMV exposure. A later analysis reported that several top co-occurrence clusters appeared linked to parvovirus B19, influenza, CMV and Epstein-Barr virus.

CDR1 and CDR2 were assigned from the germline V gene as SGHRS and YFSETQ. Trimming at the junction amounts to 6 bases on V and 0 bases on J, and the germline ends lie 12 bases apart. The CDR3 spans 15 residues, from the cysteine through the phenylalanine. CDR3 DNA only is kept here, 45 bases in frame from base 1. In regard to this clone: Its antigen is currently not known. Base qualities are not provided; no much larger clone lies one nucleotide away.

Sequenced: PBMCs. Recombination joined TRBV5-1 with TRBJ2-2; TRBD2 is perhaps the D gene, given 5 matching bases. This sequence was found in a man aged 50 to 60 in good health and CMV-seropositive. CDR3 region: CASTLEAPNTGELFF. DNA sequence: TGCGCCAGCACCCTGGAGGCACCGAACACCGGGGAGCTGTTTTTT.